This entry describes one TCR beta chain. This sample is drawn from a study of T cells in tuberculosis. Trimming removed 5 bases from V and 1 base from J; junction bases left unmatched: 5. This CDR3 has 15 amino acids. The V gene's germline CDR1 is SNHLY and CDR2 FYNNEI. Produced via immunoSEQ multiplex PCR; TCRdb's table is partial and in-frame only. The sample lists tens of thousands of clones; about 93% were seen once. The chain has TRBV2 and TRBJ1-1; 9 nucleotides align to TRBD1. The material sequenced was PBMCs. The sequence came from a donor aged 10-29 years with latent tuberculosis or without tuberculosis infection. The CDR3 here is CASSPPTGGNTEAFF. The DNA for the CDR3 is TGTGCCAGCAGTCCCCCGACAGGGGGGAACACTGAAGCTTTCTTT. Using reference TRBV2 and TRBJ1-1 for the parts outside the CDR3, the full variable domain is EPEVTQTPSHQVTQMGQEVILRCVPISNHLYFYWYRQILGQKVEFLVSFYNNEISEKSEIFDDQFSVERPDGSNFTLKIRSTKLEDSAMYFCASSPPTGGNTEAFFGQGTRLTVV.